This is a list of T cell receptor beta chains from one sample in a study of shared clonotypes between healthy human individuals. Some clones are missing from TCRdb's copy, which holds only in-frame ones; the method was immunoSEQ multiplex PCR. The sample yields over 2,000,000 clones, just under 95% seen once. Sequenced sample: naive CD8+ T cells from PBMCs. Receptor source: a man aged 18 to 30 in good health. Some clones in this sample may be carry-over from other donors' samples. Each CDR3 is given with its conserved first and last residue. Fields, in order: D gene, clone size, V gene, J gene, CDR3 protein, CDR3 DNA. D genes are given only for firm matches. For some rows the clone size is stated as once, few or many, or as a class when expanded; others skip it.

d_call: .; clone_size: .; v_call: TRBV27; j_call: TRBJ1-2; cdr3_aa: CASSPIGGDLLQGYTF; cdr3_nt: TGTGCCAGCAGTCCCATCGGGGGGGACCTACTGCAGGGCTACACCTTC
d_call: .; clone_size: .; v_call: TRBV27; j_call: TRBJ2-2; cdr3_aa: CASTLQGGAGELFF; cdr3_nt: TGTGCCAGCACCCTCCAGGGAGGCGCCGGGGAGCTGTTTTTT
d_call: .; clone_size: once; v_call: TRBV4-3; j_call: TRBJ1-4; cdr3_aa: CASSPNRPKEKLFF; cdr3_nt: TGCGCCAGCAGCCCCAATCGACCGAAGGAAAAACTGTTTTTT
d_call: .; clone_size: .; v_call: TRBV19; j_call: TRBJ1-5; cdr3_aa: CASSKGGRVQNQPQHF; cdr3_nt: TGTGCCAGTAGTAAGGGGGGACGGGTGCAAAATCAGCCCCAGCATTTT
d_call: .; clone_size: .; v_call: TRBV30; j_call: TRBJ1-2; cdr3_aa: CAWSGGGLGYTF; cdr3_nt: TGTGCCTGGTCCGGGGGGGGGCTAGGCTACACCTTC
d_call: .; clone_size: .; v_call: TRBV27; j_call: TRBJ2-1; cdr3_aa: CASSSLNWENNEQFF; cdr3_nt: TGTGCCAGCAGTTCCTTAAATTGGGAAAACAATGAGCAGTTCTTC
d_call: .; clone_size: .; v_call: TRBV7-9; j_call: TRBJ2-7; cdr3_aa: CASSLALSNEQYF; cdr3_nt: TGTGCCAGCAGCTTAGCACTTTCCAACGAGCAGTACTTC
d_call: TRBD1; clone_size: once; v_call: TRBV5-1; j_call: TRBJ2-2; cdr3_aa: CASSFKLGTANTGELFF; cdr3_nt: TGCGCCAGCAGCTTTAAATTAGGGACAGCTAACACCGGGGAGCTGTTTTTT
d_call: .; clone_size: .; v_call: TRBV23-1; j_call: TRBJ1-5; cdr3_aa: CASSQRAGNQPQHF; cdr3_nt: TGCGCCAGCAGTCAACGGGCAGGGAACCAGCCCCAGCATTTT
d_call: .; clone_size: .; v_call: TRBV7-2; j_call: TRBJ2-2; cdr3_aa: CASSLGPRTGELFF; cdr3_nt: TGTGCCAGCAGCCTAGGGCCTAGAACCGGGGAGCTGTTTTTT
d_call: .; clone_size: .; v_call: TRBV29-1; j_call: TRBJ2-7; cdr3_aa: CSVRDIYEQYF; cdr3_nt: TGCAGCGTTCGGGACATCTACGAGCAGTACTTC
d_call: TRBD1; clone_size: .; v_call: TRBV7-6; j_call: TRBJ2-3; cdr3_aa: CASSSQTGQRTDTQYF; cdr3_nt: TGTGCCAGCAGCTCCCAGACAGGGCAGAGGACAGATACGCAGTATTTT
d_call: TRBD1; clone_size: .; v_call: TRBV30; j_call: TRBJ1-2; cdr3_aa: CAWSAGGQGESYGYTF; cdr3_nt: TGTGCCTGGAGCGCCGGTGGGCAGGGGGAGAGCTATGGCTACACCTTC
d_call: .; clone_size: .; v_call: TRBV5-5; j_call: TRBJ2-7; cdr3_aa: CASSLKTLYEQYF; cdr3_nt: TGTGCCAGCAGCTTGAAGACCCTATACGAGCAGTACTTC
d_call: .; clone_size: few; v_call: TRBV27; j_call: TRBJ1-2; cdr3_aa: CASSLSGGYTF; cdr3_nt: TGTGCCAGCAGTTTATCAGGCGGCTACACCTTC
d_call: .; clone_size: .; v_call: TRBV27; j_call: TRBJ1-5; cdr3_aa: CASSSRVGQPQHF; cdr3_nt: TGTGCCAGCAGTTCCAGGGTAGGGCAGCCCCAGCATTTT
d_call: .; clone_size: .; v_call: TRBV6-1; j_call: TRBJ1-2; cdr3_aa: CASSELAGRYGYTF; cdr3_nt: TGTGCCAGCAGTGAACTTGCAGGGCGCTATGGCTACACCTTC
d_call: .; clone_size: .; v_call: TRBV30; j_call: TRBJ2-7; cdr3_aa: CAWSGGIAYEQYF; cdr3_nt: TGTGCCTGGAGTGGTGGAATTGCCTACGAGCAGTACTTC
d_call: TRBD1; clone_size: .; v_call: TRBV10-3; j_call: TRBJ2-5; cdr3_aa: CAISGRAGGEETQYF; cdr3_nt: TGTGCCATCTCGGGACGGGCAGGGGGCGAAGAGACCCAGTACTTC
d_call: TRBD1; clone_size: .; v_call: TRBV30; j_call: TRBJ1-5; cdr3_aa: CAWAFTGAGQPQHF; cdr3_nt: TGTGCCTGGGCCTTTACAGGGGCGGGTCAGCCCCAGCATTTT
d_call: .; clone_size: .; v_call: TRBV7-3; j_call: TRBJ2-7; cdr3_aa: CASSIGREYEQYF; cdr3_nt: TGTGCCAGCAGCATAGGCAGGGAGTACGAGCAGTACTTC
d_call: .; clone_size: .; v_call: TRBV7-7; j_call: TRBJ2-3; cdr3_aa: CASSSGSIEGFTDTQYF; cdr3_nt: TGTGCCAGCAGCTCCGGTTCTATAGAGGGGTTTACAGATACGCAGTATTTT
d_call: .; clone_size: .; v_call: TRBV7-9; j_call: TRBJ1-2; cdr3_aa: CASSSGGGEYGYTF; cdr3_nt: TGTGCCAGCAGCTCCGGGGGCGGCGAATATGGCTACACCTTC
d_call: TRBD2; clone_size: few; v_call: TRBV15; j_call: TRBJ2-5; cdr3_aa: CATSSGPGLAGTETQYF; cdr3_nt: TGTGCCACCAGCAGCGGACCGGGACTAGCGGGGACAGAGACCCAGTACTTC
d_call: TRBD1; clone_size: .; v_call: TRBV27; j_call: TRBJ2-7; cdr3_aa: CASSARWDRVSYEQYF; cdr3_nt: TGTGCCAGCAGTGCCCGTTGGGACAGGGTTTCCTACGAGCAGTACTTC
d_call: TRBD2; clone_size: once; v_call: TRBV5-6; j_call: TRBJ2-1; cdr3_aa: CASSSGRAGEQFF; cdr3_nt: TGTGCCAGCAGCAGCGGGAGGGCCGGTGAGCAGTTCTTC
d_call: TRBD1; clone_size: .; v_call: TRBV7-2; j_call: TRBJ2-1; cdr3_aa: CASSFGTGSYNEQFF; cdr3_nt: TGTGCCAGCAGCTTCGGGACAGGGTCCTACAATGAGCAGTTCTTC
d_call: .; clone_size: once; v_call: TRBV28; j_call: TRBJ2-7; cdr3_aa: CASSFRYEQYF; cdr3_nt: TGTGCCAGCAGTTTCAGATACGAGCAGTACTTC
d_call: TRBD2; clone_size: .; v_call: TRBV29-1; j_call: TRBJ2-1; cdr3_aa: CSVEDVAGYNEQFF; cdr3_nt: TGCAGCGTTGAAGACGTAGCGGGCTACAATGAGCAGTTCTTC
d_call: .; clone_size: .; v_call: TRBV28; j_call: TRBJ1-5; cdr3_aa: CASSFIATGGHSNQPQHF; cdr3_nt: TGTGCCAGCAGTTTTATCGCAACGGGGGGGCATAGCAATCAGCCCCAGCATTTT
d_call: TRBD1; clone_size: .; v_call: TRBV5-1; j_call: TRBJ2-7; cdr3_aa: CASSWTGMGEQYF; cdr3_nt: TGCGCCAGCAGCTGGACAGGAATGGGGGAGCAGTACTTC
d_call: TRBD2; clone_size: once; v_call: TRBV9; j_call: TRBJ2-7; cdr3_aa: CASSVGVAGFSYEQYF; cdr3_nt: TGTGCCAGCAGCGTAGGGGTAGCGGGTTTCTCCTACGAGCAGTACTTC
d_call: TRBD1; clone_size: .; v_call: TRBV4-3; j_call: TRBJ2-1; cdr3_aa: CASSPDRGSYNEQFF; cdr3_nt: TGCGCCAGCAGCCCGGACAGGGGCTCCTACAATGAGCAGTTCTTC
d_call: TRBD1; clone_size: .; v_call: TRBV10-3; j_call: TRBJ1-1; cdr3_aa: CAISGGTGSEAFF; cdr3_nt: TGTGCCATCAGTGGAGGGACAGGGTCTGAAGCTTTCTTT
d_call: TRBD1; clone_size: .; v_call: TRBV7-9; j_call: TRBJ2-7; cdr3_aa: CASRKNRDRSYEQYF; cdr3_nt: TGTGCCAGCAGGAAAAACCGGGACAGATCCTACGAGCAGTACTTC
d_call: .; clone_size: .; v_call: TRBV7-2; j_call: TRBJ2-3; cdr3_aa: CASSLVSSGPKPTDTQYF; cdr3_nt: TGTGCCAGCAGCTTGGTTAGTAGCGGTCCCAAACCCACAGATACGCAGTATTTT
d_call: .; clone_size: .; v_call: TRBV27; j_call: TRBJ2-1; cdr3_aa: CASSLGQPNNEQFF; cdr3_nt: TGTGCCAGCAGTTTGGGCCAGCCGAACAATGAGCAGTTCTTC
d_call: .; clone_size: .; v_call: TRBV19; j_call: TRBJ2-3; cdr3_aa: CASSDTSTQYF; cdr3_nt: TGTGCCAGTAGCGACACCAGTACGCAGTATTTT
d_call: .; clone_size: .; v_call: TRBV7-9; j_call: TRBJ2-7; cdr3_aa: CASSSTTPYEQYF; cdr3_nt: TGTGCCAGCAGCTCGACTACCCCCTACGAGCAGTACTTC
d_call: TRBD1; clone_size: .; v_call: TRBV6-1; j_call: TRBJ2-2; cdr3_aa: CASRDREVGELFF; cdr3_nt: TGTGCCAGCAGGGACAGGGAGGTCGGGGAGCTGTTTTTT
d_call: .; clone_size: .; v_call: TRBV25-1; j_call: TRBJ2-2; cdr3_aa: CASTNAFHTGELFF; cdr3_nt: TGTGCCAGCACAAACGCATTTCACACCGGGGAGCTGTTTTTT
d_call: TRBD2; clone_size: .; v_call: TRBV6-5; j_call: TRBJ2-7; cdr3_aa: CASSYELAGDYEQYF; cdr3_nt: TGTGCCAGCAGTTACGAGCTAGCGGGAGACTACGAGCAGTACTTC
d_call: TRBD1; clone_size: .; v_call: TRBV29-1; j_call: TRBJ1-1; cdr3_aa: CSVEPTGDTEAFF; cdr3_nt: TGCAGCGTTGAACCAACAGGGGACACTGAAGCTTTCTTT
d_call: TRBD1; clone_size: .; v_call: TRBV2; j_call: TRBJ1-5; cdr3_aa: CASRTGNQPQHF; cdr3_nt: TGTGCCAGCAGGACAGGGAATCAGCCCCAGCATTTT
d_call: .; clone_size: .; v_call: TRBV5-1; j_call: TRBJ2-1; cdr3_aa: CASSLEGWAGAYNEQFF; cdr3_nt: TGCGCCAGCAGCTTGGAGGGTTGGGCAGGCGCCTACAATGAGCAGTTCTTC